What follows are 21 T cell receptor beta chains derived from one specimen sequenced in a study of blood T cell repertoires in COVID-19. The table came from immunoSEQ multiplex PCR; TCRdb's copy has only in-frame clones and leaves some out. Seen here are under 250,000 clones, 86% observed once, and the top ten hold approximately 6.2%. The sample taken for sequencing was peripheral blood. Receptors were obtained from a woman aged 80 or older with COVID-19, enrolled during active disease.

CDR3: CASSQAGVSGYTF. Written as DNA, the CDR3 is TGTGCCAGCTCACAGGCAGGGGTCTCTGGCTACACCTTC. The chain carries TRBV18 and TRBJ1-2; D is possibly TRBD1 (6 bases). Germline V gene data show CDR1 as KGHSH and CDR2 as LQKENI. CDR3 length: 13 residues. V shed 4 bases and J shed 7 bases, with 13 bases lying between them.

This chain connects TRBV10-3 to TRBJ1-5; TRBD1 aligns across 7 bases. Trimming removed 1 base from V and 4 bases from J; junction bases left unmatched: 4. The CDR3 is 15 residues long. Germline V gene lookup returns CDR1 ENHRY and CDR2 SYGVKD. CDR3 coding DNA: TGTGCCATCAGTGAGTTGGGACAGATTAATCAGCCCCAGCATTTT. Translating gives CAISELGQINQPQHF.

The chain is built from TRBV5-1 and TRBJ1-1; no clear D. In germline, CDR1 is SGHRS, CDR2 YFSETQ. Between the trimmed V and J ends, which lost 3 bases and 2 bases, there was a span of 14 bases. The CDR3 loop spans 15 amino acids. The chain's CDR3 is CASSSGLASNTEAFF. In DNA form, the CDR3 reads TGCGCCAGCAGCTCCGGACTGGCGAGCAACACTGAAGCTTTCTTT.

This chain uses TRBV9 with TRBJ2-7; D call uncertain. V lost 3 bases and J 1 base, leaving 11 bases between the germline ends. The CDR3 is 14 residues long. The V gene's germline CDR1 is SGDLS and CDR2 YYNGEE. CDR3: CASSAEHSSYEQYF. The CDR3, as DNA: TGTGCCAGCAGCGCCGAACACAGTTCCTACGAGCAGTACTTC.

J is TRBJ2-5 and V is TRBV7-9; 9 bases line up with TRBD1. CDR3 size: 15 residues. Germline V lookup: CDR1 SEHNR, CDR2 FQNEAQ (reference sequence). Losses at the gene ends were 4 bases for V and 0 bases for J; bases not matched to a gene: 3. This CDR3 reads CASSSGTGHQETQYF. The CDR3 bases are TGTGCCAGCAGCTCCGGGACAGGGCACCAAGAGACCCAGTACTTC. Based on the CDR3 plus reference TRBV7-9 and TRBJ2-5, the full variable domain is DTGVSQNPRHKITKRGQNVTFRCDPISEHNRLYWYRQTLGQGPEFLTYFQNEAQLEKSRLLSDRFSAERPKGSFSTLEIQRTEQGDSAMYLCASSSGTGHQETQYFGPGTRLLVL.

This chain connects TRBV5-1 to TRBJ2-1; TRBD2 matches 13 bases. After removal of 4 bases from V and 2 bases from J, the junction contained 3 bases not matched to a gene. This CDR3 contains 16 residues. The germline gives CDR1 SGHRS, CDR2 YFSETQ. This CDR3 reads CASSTGLAGAYNEQFF. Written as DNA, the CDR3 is TGCGCCAGCAGCACCGGACTAGCGGGGGCCTACAATGAGCAGTTCTTC.

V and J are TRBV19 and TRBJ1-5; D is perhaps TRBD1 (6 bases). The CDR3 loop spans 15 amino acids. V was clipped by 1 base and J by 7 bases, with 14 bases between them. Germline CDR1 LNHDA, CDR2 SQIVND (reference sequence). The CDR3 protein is CASSIGGGQRQPQHF. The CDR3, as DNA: TGTGCCAGTAGTATAGGAGGGGGTCAAAGGCAGCCCCAGCATTTT.

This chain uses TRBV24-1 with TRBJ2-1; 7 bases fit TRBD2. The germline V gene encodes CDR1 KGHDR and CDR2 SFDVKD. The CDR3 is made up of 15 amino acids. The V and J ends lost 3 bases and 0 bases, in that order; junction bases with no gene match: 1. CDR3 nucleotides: TGTGCCACCAGTGATCTAGCGGCCTCCTACAATGAGCAGTTCTTC. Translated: CATSDLAASYNEQFF.

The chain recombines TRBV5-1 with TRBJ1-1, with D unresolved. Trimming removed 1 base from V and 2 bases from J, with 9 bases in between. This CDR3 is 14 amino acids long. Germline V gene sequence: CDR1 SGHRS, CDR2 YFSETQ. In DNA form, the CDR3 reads TGCGCCAGCAGCTTGCAACCGGGTAACACTGAAGCTTTCTTT. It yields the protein CASSLQPGNTEAFF.

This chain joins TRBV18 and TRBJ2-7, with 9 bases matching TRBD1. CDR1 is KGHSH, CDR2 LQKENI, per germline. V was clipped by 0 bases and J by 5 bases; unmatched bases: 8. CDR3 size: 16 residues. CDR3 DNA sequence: TGTGCCAGCTCACCACCCGGGACAGGGAGCGTCCACGAGCAGTACGTC. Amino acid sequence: CASSPPGTGSVHEQYV.

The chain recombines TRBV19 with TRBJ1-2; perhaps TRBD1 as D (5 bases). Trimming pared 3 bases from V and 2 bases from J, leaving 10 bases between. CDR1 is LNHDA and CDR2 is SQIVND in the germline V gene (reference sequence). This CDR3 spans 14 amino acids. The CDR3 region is CASSIGRANYGYTF. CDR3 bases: TGTGCCAGTAGTATCGGCAGGGCAAACTATGGCTACACCTTC.

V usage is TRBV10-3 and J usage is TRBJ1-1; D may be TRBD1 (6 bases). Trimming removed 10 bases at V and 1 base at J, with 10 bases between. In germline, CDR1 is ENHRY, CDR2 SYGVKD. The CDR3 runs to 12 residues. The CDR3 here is CATRTENTEAFF. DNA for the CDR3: TGTGCCACGCGGACAGAGAACACTGAAGCTTTCTTT.

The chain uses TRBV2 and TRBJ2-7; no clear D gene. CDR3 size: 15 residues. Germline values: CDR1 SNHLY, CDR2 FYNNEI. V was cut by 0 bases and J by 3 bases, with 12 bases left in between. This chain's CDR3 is CASSEAGLPNYEQYV. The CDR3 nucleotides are TGTGCCAGCAGTGAAGCGGGCTTGCCGAACTACGAGCAGTACGTC.

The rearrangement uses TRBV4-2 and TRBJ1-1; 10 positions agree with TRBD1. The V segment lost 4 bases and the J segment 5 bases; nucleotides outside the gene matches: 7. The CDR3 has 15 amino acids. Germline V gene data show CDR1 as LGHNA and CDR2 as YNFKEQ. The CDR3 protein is CASSPPGTGVTEAFF. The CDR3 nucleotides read TGTGCCAGCAGCCCCCCCGGGACAGGGGTAACTGAAGCTTTCTTT.

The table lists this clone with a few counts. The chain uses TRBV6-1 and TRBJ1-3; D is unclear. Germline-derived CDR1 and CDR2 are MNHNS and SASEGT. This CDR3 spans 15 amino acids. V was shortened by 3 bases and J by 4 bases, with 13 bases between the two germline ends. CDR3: CASSDLIAGGNTIYF. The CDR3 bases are TGTGCCAGCAGTGACCTAATCGCGGGCGGAAACACCATATATTTT.

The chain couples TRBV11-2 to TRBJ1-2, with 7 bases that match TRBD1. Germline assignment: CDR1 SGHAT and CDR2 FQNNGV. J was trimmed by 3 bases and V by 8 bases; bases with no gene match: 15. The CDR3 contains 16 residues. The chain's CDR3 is CASGLYRGRDDYGYTF. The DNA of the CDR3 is TGTGCCAGCGGACTCTACAGGGGCCGAGATGACTATGGCTACACCTTC. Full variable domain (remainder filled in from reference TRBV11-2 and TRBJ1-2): EAGVAQSPRYKIIEKRQSVAFWCNPISGHATLYWYQQILGQGPKLLIQFQNNGVVDDSQLPKDRFSAERLKGVDSTLKIQPAKLEDSAVYLCASGLYRGRDDYGYTFGSGTRLTVV.

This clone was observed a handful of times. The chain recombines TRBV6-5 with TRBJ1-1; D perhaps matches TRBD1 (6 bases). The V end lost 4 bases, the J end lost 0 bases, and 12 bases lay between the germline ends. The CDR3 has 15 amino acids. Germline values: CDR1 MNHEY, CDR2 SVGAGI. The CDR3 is CASSFYRDMNTEAFF. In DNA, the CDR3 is TGTGCCAGCAGTTTTTATAGGGACATGAACACTGAAGCTTTCTTT.

The CDR3: CATRDSPTDTQYF. CDR3 nucleotides: TGCGCCACCCGGGACAGCCCCACAGATACGCAGTATTTT. This chain connects TRBV5-1 to TRBJ2-3, with 7 bases aligning to TRBD1. After removal of 9 bases from V and 2 bases from J, the junction contained 6 bases not matched to a gene. From germline, CDR1 is SGHRS and CDR2 YFSETQ. The CDR3 sequence is 13 residues long.

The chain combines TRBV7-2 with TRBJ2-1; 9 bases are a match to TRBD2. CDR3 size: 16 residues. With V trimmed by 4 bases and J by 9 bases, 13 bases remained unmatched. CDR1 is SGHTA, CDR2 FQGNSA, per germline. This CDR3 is CASSYLGAGGGGEQFF. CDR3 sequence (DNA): TGTGCCAGCAGCTACCTCGGAGCGGGGGGCGGCGGTGAGCAGTTCTTC.

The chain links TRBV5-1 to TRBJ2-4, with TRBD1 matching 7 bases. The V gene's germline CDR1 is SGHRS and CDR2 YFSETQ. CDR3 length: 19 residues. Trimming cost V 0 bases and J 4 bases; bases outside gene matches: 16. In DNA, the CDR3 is TGCGCCAGCAGCTTGGCGACGGAAGCCCCGGGACAGAGAAAAAACATTCAGTACTTC. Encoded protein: CASSLATEAPGQRKNIQYF.

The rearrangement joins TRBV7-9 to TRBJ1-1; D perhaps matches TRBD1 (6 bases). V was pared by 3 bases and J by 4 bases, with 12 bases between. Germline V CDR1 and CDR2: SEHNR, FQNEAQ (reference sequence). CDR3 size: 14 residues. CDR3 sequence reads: CASSLGAGSTEAFF. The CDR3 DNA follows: TGTGCCAGCAGCTTGGGGGCTGGGAGCACTGAAGCTTTCTTT.